Given below is one T cell receptor beta chain in context. Its antigen remains unidentified. Some clones are missing from TCRdb's copy, which holds only in-frame ones; the method was immunoSEQ multiplex PCR. In the table there are over 80,000 clones, about nine tenths of which are singletons. The CDR3 consists of 20 residues. The V gene's germline CDR1 is SGHVS and CDR2 FQNEAQ. Trimming took 0 bases from V and 0 from J, leaving 21 bases between them. This specimen belongs to a study of graft-versus-host responses after intestinal transplantation. About the study: The whole recipient group had anti-thymocyte globulin induction followed by tacrolimus and steroids for around 3 years.

General study points: Association was observed between peak circulating GvH clone levels and early post-transplant HvG declines.

The clonotype comes from a human donor who was the organ donor for an intestinal transplant. Sequencing used unstimulated CD4+ T cells sorted from spleen or lymph node cells, obtained before transplant. This chain joins TRBV7-8 and TRBJ1-5, with D perhaps TRBD1 (6 bases). The chain's CDR3 is CASSLALQGPRGYSNQPQHF. For the CDR3, the DNA is TGTGCCAGCAGCTTAGCGTTACAGGGACCGAGGGGGTATAGCAATCAGCCCCAGCATTTT.